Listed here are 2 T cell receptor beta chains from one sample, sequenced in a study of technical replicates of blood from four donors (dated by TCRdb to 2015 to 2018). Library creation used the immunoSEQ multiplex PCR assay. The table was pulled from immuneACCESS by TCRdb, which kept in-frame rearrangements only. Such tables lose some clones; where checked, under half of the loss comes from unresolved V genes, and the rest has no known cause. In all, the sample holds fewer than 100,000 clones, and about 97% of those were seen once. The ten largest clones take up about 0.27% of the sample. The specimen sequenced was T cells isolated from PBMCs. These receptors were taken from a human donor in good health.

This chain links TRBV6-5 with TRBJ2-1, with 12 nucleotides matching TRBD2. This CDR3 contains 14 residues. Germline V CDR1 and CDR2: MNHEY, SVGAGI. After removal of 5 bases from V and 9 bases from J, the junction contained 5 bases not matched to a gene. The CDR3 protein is CASSLAGGPGEQFF. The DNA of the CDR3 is TGTGCCAGCAGTCTAGCGGGAGGGCCGGGTGAGCAGTTCTTC.

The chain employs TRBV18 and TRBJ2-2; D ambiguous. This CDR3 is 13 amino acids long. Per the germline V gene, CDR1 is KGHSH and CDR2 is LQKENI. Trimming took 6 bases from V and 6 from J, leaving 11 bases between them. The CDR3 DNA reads TGTGCCAGCTCCCTAAATATGGCCGGGGAGCTGTTTTTT. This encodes CASSLNMAGELFF.